The rows below give T cell receptor beta chains drawn from one sample of a study of T cells after yellow fever vaccination. Each CDR3 protein is one row after TCRdb ran MiXCR on the 5' RACE reads. The table records approximately 600,000 distinct CDR3 sequences, over 9% of them present only once. The sequenced sample was PBMCs, obtained on the day of the yellow fever booster vaccination. Every receptor here comes from a man younger than 45 who received the YFV17D yellow fever vaccine. The CDR3 runs from the conserved cysteine through the conserved F or W. Each record gives: J gene, clone size, V gene, D gene, CDR3 DNA, CDR3 protein. D genes are given only for firm matches. Some rows have no size entry. The others give once, few or many, or a class for an expanded clone.

TRBJ2-7,few,TRBV20-1,NA,TGCAGTGCTAGAGATCGTAACCGGGTAATGGAGCAGTACTTC,CSARDRNRVMEQYF
TRBJ2-1,NA,TRBV12-3/TRBV12-4,TRBD2,TGTGCCAGCAGTACTAGCGGGAGGGACTACAATGAGCAGTTCTTC,CASSTSGRDYNEQFF
TRBJ2-5,NA,TRBV6-2/TRBV6-3,TRBD2,TGTGCCAGCAGCGGGACTAGCATAGAGACCCAGTACTTC,CASSGTSIETQYF
TRBJ2-2,many,TRBV7-9,NA,TGTGCCAGCAGCCTCTCCTTGGAGCTGTTTTTT,CASSLSLELFF
TRBJ1-4,NA,TRBV9,NA,TGTGCCAGCAGCGTAGCGTCCAGGGTAAACGAAAAACTGTTTTTT,CASSVASRVNEKLFF
TRBJ1-1,NA,TRBV29-1,NA,TGCAGCGTTGTAATTGGGACATCGAACACTGAAGCTTTCTTT,CSVVIGTSNTEAFF
TRBJ1-6,NA,TRBV6-1,TRBD1,TGTGCCAGCAGTGAGGGGACAGGGTTTACACCCCTCCACTTT,CASSEGTGFTPLHF
TRBJ2-7,few,TRBV20-1,TRBD1,TGCAGTGCTAGAGATTCGTCAGGGGGCTCCTACGAGCAGTACTTC,CSARDSSGGSYEQYF
TRBJ2-1,few,TRBV7-2,NA,TGTGCCAGCAGCTTCCTAGCGTCCGGCGTGGGTGAGCAGTTCTTC,CASSFLASGVGEQFF
TRBJ2-7,many,TRBV3-1,NA,TGTGCCAGCAGCCCGCGAGAGGGAGAGCAGTACTTC,CASSPREGEQYF
TRBJ2-5,NA,TRBV21-1,NA,TGTGCCAGCAATTTGGGACTAGCGGAAGAAGAGACCCAGTACTTC,CASNLGLAEEETQYF
TRBJ2-7,few,TRBV15,TRBD1,TGTGCCACCAGCAGAGACGACAGGGCAGGGCTAAAGCACGAGCAGTACTTC,CATSRDDRAGLKHEQYF
TRBJ2-7,NA,TRBV25-1,NA,TGTGCCAGCAGCCTCGGACAAGAGCAGTACTTC,CASSLGQEQYF
TRBJ1-1,few,TRBV3-1,TRBD1,TGTGCCAGCAGCCAAGTGCAGGGGGATACTGAAGCTTTCTTT,CASSQVQGDTEAFF
TRBJ2-3,many,TRBV29-1,NA,TGCAGCGCTTCGGGGGCGGTAGATACGCAGTATTTT,CSASGAVDTQYF
TRBJ1-1,NA,TRBV18,TRBD1,TGTGCCAGCTCACCAGGACAGGCAACGCACACTGAAGCTTTCTTT,CASSPGQATHTEAFF
TRBJ1-1,NA,TRBV29-1,NA,TGCAGCGTCTCGTTGGGGGAGGGCACTGAAGCTTTCTTT,CSVSLGEGTEAFF
TRBJ1-5,NA,TRBV12-3/TRBV12-4,TRBD1,TGTGCCAGCACGGGACAGGGAGGGATAGCAAGCCAGCCCCAGCATTTT,CASTGQGGIASQPQHF
TRBJ2-2,few,TRBV24-1,TRBD2,TGTGCCACCAGCACCTACGGGACTAGCGGCACCGGGGAGCTGTTTTTT,CATSTYGTSGTGELFF
TRBJ2-3,NA,TRBV7-2,NA,TGTGCCAGCAGCTTAGTCGGAGGGGTAGATACGCAGTATTTT,CASSLVGGVDTQYF
TRBJ2-3,few,TRBV29-1,TRBD1,TGCAGCGTTGAAGGACAGGGTGAGGCTTTTGCGCAGTATTTT,CSVEGQGEAFAQYF
TRBJ2-7,few,TRBV20-1,TRBD1,TGCAGTGCTTCCCAGGGGGCGATTGGGTCCGAGCAGTACTTC,CSASQGAIGSEQYF
TRBJ1-1,few,TRBV5-4,NA,TGTGCCAGCAGCTTAGAGGGGTTGGGGGTATCTGAAGCTTTCTTT,CASSLEGLGVSEAFF
TRBJ2-3,few,TRBV20-1,TRBD2,TGCAGTGCTACGGTCGGCGGGAGGAGGGCTGGCACAGATACGCAGTATTTT,CSATVGGRRAGTDTQYF
TRBJ2-5,few,TRBV20-1,NA,TGCAGTGCTAGACCAGGGACTTTCCAAGAGACCCAGTACTTC,CSARPGTFQETQYF
TRBJ2-3,NA,TRBV6-5,TRBD2,TGTGCCAGCAGTTATCCTCTAGCGGGGGGCACAGATACGCAGTATTTT,CASSYPLAGGTDTQYF
TRBJ2-1,NA,TRBV7-9,NA,TGTGCCAGCGGCGACTTAGCTGTAAATGAGCAGTTCTTC,CASGDLAVNEQFF
TRBJ2-1,many,TRBV20-1,TRBD2,TGCAGTGCCAGGCGGGGGGGAAGTTTCGATGAGCAGTTCTTC,CSARRGGSFDEQFF
TRBJ1-1,NA,TRBV20-1,TRBD1,TGCAGTGCCCCGCGACAGGGGAGGAATACTGAAGCTTTCTTT,CSAPRQGRNTEAFF
TRBJ1-5,many,TRBV18,NA,TGTGCCAGCTCACCCGACGAAGGGTATAGCAATCAGCCCCAGCATTTT,CASSPDEGYSNQPQHF
TRBJ2-3,NA,TRBV20-1,TRBD2,TGCAGTCCAGCTGGGGGGGGACTAGCGGGAGAAGATACGCAGTATTTT,CSPAGGGLAGEDTQYF
TRBJ2-5,NA,TRBV12-3/TRBV12-4,NA,TGTGCCAGCAGTTTTAGTTCCGGATCCCAGTACTTC,CASSFSSGSQYF
TRBJ2-7,many,TRBV7-2,NA,TGTGCCAGCAGCCTTCAGAGGGGCGAGCAGTACTTC,CASSLQRGEQYF
TRBJ2-7,few,TRBV28,TRBD1,TGTGCCAGCAGTCCTCTGGGAATGATCGGACAGGACGCCTACGAGCAGTACTTC,CASSPLGMIGQDAYEQYF
TRBJ1-6,few,TRBV20-1,NA,TGCAGTGCTAGGTCTCAGGGTATGGGATCACCCCTCCACTTT,CSARSQGMGSPLHF
TRBJ1-1,NA,TRBV6-1,NA,TGTGCCAGCACCCACTTAGGCGTTCGGGCTGAAGCTTTCTTT,CASTHLGVRAEAFF
TRBJ2-1,NA,TRBV15,TRBD1,TGTGCCACCAGCAGAGGCGGACAGGGACAAGCTGAGCAGTTCTTC,CATSRGGQGQAEQFF
TRBJ2-5,few,TRBV5-5,NA,TGTGCCAGCAGCGAAACAGGAGAGACCCAGTACTTC,CASSETGETQYF
TRBJ2-5,few,TRBV28,TRBD2,TGTGCCAGTTCCTCCCACGGACTAGCGGGAGGCGAGCACCAAGAGACCCAGTACTTC,CASSSHGLAGGEHQETQYF
TRBJ1-1,few,TRBV6-1,NA,TGTGCCAGCAGTGATTACACTGAAGCTTTCTTT,CASSDYTEAFF
TRBJ2-6,few,TRBV7-9,NA,TGTGCCAGCAGCTTCCCGGGGGACTCTGGGGCCAACGTCCTGACTTTC,CASSFPGDSGANVLTF
TRBJ2-2,few,TRBV20-1,TRBD1,TGCAGTGCTGTAGGGACAGGGGCTGCCGGGGAGCTGTTTTTT,CSAVGTGAAGELFF
TRBJ2-2,NA,TRBV20-1,NA,TGCAGTGCTAGTGGTTCGGGGACCAACACCGGGGAGCTGTTTTTT,CSASGSGTNTGELFF
TRBJ2-2,few,TRBV2,NA,TGTGCCAGCGACCCTACCTCCACCGGGGAGCTGTTTTTT,CASDPTSTGELFF
TRBJ2-3,NA,TRBV25-1,NA,TGTGCCAGCAGTGGACACACAGATACGCAGTATTTT,CASSGHTDTQYF
TRBJ2-1,NA,TRBV11-1,NA,TGTGCCAGCAGCTTATTCCCTCGAACAGCGGGCCTCTACAATGAGCAGTTCTTC,CASSLFPRTAGLYNEQFF
TRBJ2-3,few,TRBV5-8,NA,TGTGCCAGCCCACAGGGCATTTCTAGCACAGATACGCAGTATTTT,CASPQGISSTDTQYF
TRBJ2-1,few,TRBV7-9,NA,TGTGCCAGCAGCAGCATTAGGGGATACAATGAGCAGTTCTTC,CASSSIRGYNEQFF
TRBJ2-7,NA,TRBV9,NA,TGTGCCAGCAGCGCCTGGGGCTCGCCAATCTACGAGCAGTACTTC,CASSAWGSPIYEQYF
TRBJ2-2,few,TRBV5-1,NA,TGCGCCAGCAGCCAGACACAATTGAACACCGGGGAGCTGTTTTTT,CASSQTQLNTGELFF
TRBJ2-1,many,TRBV5-1,TRBD1,TGCGCCAGCAGCTGGGGGACAGTATCCTACAATGAGCAGTTCTTC,CASSWGTVSYNEQFF
TRBJ1-1,NA,TRBV7-2,NA,TGTGCCAGCAGCCAAACCCCACTGAACACTGAAGCTTTCTTT,CASSQTPLNTEAFF